This T cell receptor (beta chain) was identified in a study of blood T cell repertoires in COVID-19. The ends lost 1 base at V and 4 bases at J; junction bases unmatched: 4. This CDR3 region has 15 residues. Germline assignment: CDR1 SGHTA and CDR2 FQGTGA. Assay used: immunoSEQ multiplex PCR; TCRdb lists only in-frame clones, some missing. Of approximately 200,000 clones in the sample, roughly 79% were seen once. Sequencing was carried out using peripheral blood. The chain is built from TRBV7-3 and TRBJ2-5, with TRBD1 identical over 9 bases. This receptor was obtained from a human donor with acute or convalescent COVID-19. The donor label of this sample is uncertain. The CDR3 is CASSLRQGVGETQYF. The CDR3 DNA is TGTGCCAGCAGCTTAAGACAGGGGGTTGGAGAGACCCAGTACTTC.